These 19 T cell receptor beta chains originate from one sample sequenced in a study of cytomegalovirus exposure and HLA in healthy donors. With 60 Vbeta and 13 Jbeta primers, the PCR was carried out. The table came from immunoSEQ multiplex PCR; TCRdb's copy has only in-frame clones and leaves some out. The sample includes about 130,000 clones, 82% of them seen just once. Sequences were obtained from PBMCs. Every receptor here comes from a male donor in good health and CMV-seropositive.

The rearrangement joins TRBV7-8 to TRBJ2-1, with 8 bases matching TRBD2. The CDR3 consists of 15 residues. V was pared by 3 bases and J by 8 bases, with 9 bases of the junction left unmatched. Germline-derived CDR1 and CDR2 are SGHVS and FQNEAQ. In nucleotides, the CDR3 is TGTGCCAGCAGCTTCGGGAGCGGGAGCGAGGATGAGCAGTTCTTC. Amino acids: CASSFGSGSEDEQFF.

The V and J genes are TRBV7-9 and TRBJ1-1; 8 nucleotides line up with TRBD1. V shed 5 bases and J 7 bases; nucleotides not matched to a gene: 6. This CDR3 is built from 13 residues. Germline V gene data show CDR1 as SEHNR and CDR2 as FQNEAQ (reference sequence). This chain's CDR3 is CASSRTGKLEAFF. CDR3 coding DNA: TGTGCCAGCAGCCGGACAGGGAAACTTGAAGCTTTCTTT.

This clone was observed once. The rearrangement uses TRBV6-6 and TRBJ1-4; D gene uncertain. The CDR3 totals 12 residues. The germline CDR1 and CDR2 sequences are MNHNY and SVGAGI (reference sequence). The V end lost 6 bases, the J end lost 5 bases, and 7 bases lay between the germline ends. The CDR3 reads CASSHTNEKLFF. The CDR3 bases are TGTGCCAGCAGCCACACGAATGAAAAACTGTTTTTT.

This chain uses TRBV18 with TRBJ1-1, with D perhaps TRBD1 (5 bases). V was trimmed by 3 bases and J by 2 bases, leaving 10 bases between them. CDR3 size: 14 residues. Per the germline V gene, CDR1 is KGHSH and CDR2 is LQKENI. The chain's CDR3 is CASSPRQLNTEAFF. The CDR3 nucleotides read TGTGCCAGCTCACCTCGACAGCTTAACACTGAAGCTTTCTTT.

Only one count was recorded for this clone. The chain is built from TRBV7-2 and TRBJ2-7; 7 nucleotides agree with TRBD1. Trimming cost V 5 bases and J 2 bases; bases outside gene matches: 3. Germline lookup yields CDR1 SGHTA and CDR2 FQGNSA. The CDR3 contains 13 residues. The CDR3: CASSNGQAYEQYF. DNA of the CDR3: TGTGCCAGCAGCAACGGACAGGCCTACGAGCAGTACTTC.

This chain connects TRBV11-2 to TRBJ1-1; no reliable D call. This CDR3 has 12 residues. Looked up from germline, CDR1 is SGHAT and CDR2 is FQNNGV. Trimming took off 3 bases at V and 4 bases at J, with 6 bases between the two ends. The CDR3 spells CASSFGGTEAFF. The CDR3 bases are TGTGCCAGCAGCTTCGGAGGCACTGAAGCTTTCTTT. Combining the CDR3 with reference TRBV11-2 and TRBJ1-1 gives the whole variable domain EAGVAQSPRYKIIEKRQSVAFWCNPISGHATLYWYQQILGQGPKLLIQFQNNGVVDDSQLPKDRFSAERLKGVDSTLKIQPAKLEDSAVYLCASSFGGTEAFFGQGTRLTVV.

This clone appeared once. V is TRBV7-2 and J is TRBJ2-7; the D gene is possibly TRBD2 (6 bases). Germline V gives CDR1 SGHTA, CDR2 FQGNSA. This CDR3 is built from 14 residues. The V end lost 4 bases, the J end lost 5 bases, and 15 bases lay between the germline ends. The CDR3 is CASSSFGGFNEQYF. In nucleotides, the CDR3 is TGTGCCAGCAGCTCATTTGGAGGGTTCAACGAGCAGTACTTC.

The chain carries TRBV7-3 and TRBJ2-3; 7 bases fit TRBD2. Germline lookup yields CDR1 SGHTA and CDR2 FQGTGA. This CDR3 is built from 15 residues. V dropped 0 bases and J dropped 2; count of bases not matched to a gene: 2. The CDR3 coding sequence is TGTGCCAGCAGCTTAACTAGCGGGCCCACAGATACGCAGTATTTT. The encoded protein is CASSLTSGPTDTQYF.

This clone occurred once. V gene TRBV2 combines with J gene TRBJ2-2; tentative D call: TRBD2 (5 bases). The CDR3 length is 14 residues. Trimming left V 11 bases short and J 1 base short, with 14 bases between. Germline assignment: CDR1 SNHLY and CDR2 FYNNEI. The CDR3 here is CALKYGLNTGELFF. The CDR3 DNA sequence: TGTGCCCTGAAGTATGGACTGAACACCGGGGAGCTGTTTTTT.

The V and J genes are TRBV28 and TRBJ2-6; D remains unclear. The CDR3 is made up of 16 amino acids. Between the trimmed V and J ends, which lost 3 bases and 0 bases, there was a span of 9 bases. In germline, CDR1 is MDHEN, CDR2 SYDVKM. The CDR3 spells CASSFLFGSGANVLTF. CDR3 DNA: TGTGCCAGCAGTTTCCTTTTCGGCTCTGGGGCCAACGTCCTGACTTTC.

The genes are TRBV5-1 and TRBJ2-2; D is ambiguous. The CDR3 extends over 17 amino acids. Germline values: CDR1 SGHRS, CDR2 YFSETQ. V lost 3 bases and J lost 0, with 15 bases in between. The DNA for the CDR3 is TGCGCCAGCAGCTCGCGTACGAGCGCAGCGAACACCGGGGAGCTGTTTTTT. Amino acids: CASSSRTSAANTGELFF.

The V and J genes are TRBV27 and TRBJ2-1; 8 nucleotides align to TRBD1. V gave up 7 bases and J gave up 9 bases; unmatched junction bases: 8. This CDR3 has 13 amino acids. Per the germline V gene, CDR1 is MNHEY and CDR2 is SMNVEV (reference sequence). The CDR3 loop is CASTPAGGGEQFF. In DNA form, the CDR3 reads TGTGCCAGCACCCCCGCAGGGGGCGGTGAGCAGTTCTTC.

V usage is TRBV29-1 and J usage is TRBJ2-7; the D gene is possibly TRBD2 (5 bases). CDR1 is SQVTM, CDR2 ANQGSEA, per germline. The ends were cut back, 0 bases at V and 4 bases at J, with 16 bases in the middle. This CDR3 is 15 amino acids long. CDR3 sequence reads: CSVEDIRSEGYEQYF. The CDR3 nucleotides are TGCAGCGTTGAAGATATCAGGAGTGAGGGATACGAGCAGTACTTC.

This clone was counted a few times. The chain employs TRBV18 and TRBJ2-5, with TRBD2 matching over 8 bases. CDR1 and CDR2 (germline): KGHSH, LQKENI. V lost 4 bases and J lost 4; bases outside the gene matches: 2. The CDR3 sequence is 13 residues long. Written as DNA, the CDR3 is TGTGCCAGCTCACTAAGCGGGGGAGAGACCCAGTACTTC. Translated, it gives CASSLSGGETQYF.

The chain carries TRBV7-2 and TRBJ2-5; 14 bases agree with TRBD2. Germline V gene data show CDR1 as SGHTA and CDR2 as FQGNSA. The CDR3 spans 17 residues. V shed 4 bases and J 4 bases; nucleotides not matched to a gene: 8. The CDR3 region has the DNA TGTGCCAGCAGCTCCCGACTAGCGGGAGGGTATTCAGAGACCCAGTACTTC. Translated: CASSSRLAGGYSETQYF.

The genes are TRBV28 and TRBJ1-5; D remains unclear. Germline CDR1 is MDHEN and CDR2 is SYDVKM. The CDR3 length is 14 residues. V was shortened by 8 bases and J by 6 bases, with 17 bases between the two germline ends. The CDR3 DNA reads as TGTGCCAGCGCTTGGGCCGACGGGATTCAGCCCCAGCATTTT. Translating gives CASAWADGIQPQHF.

The sample holds a few counts of this clone. The chain recombines TRBV7-2 with TRBJ1-4; D remains ambiguous. CDR1 and CDR2 from the germline V gene are SGHTA and FQGNSA. The CDR3 spans 14 residues. The V and J ends lost 1 base and 8 bases respectively, with 11 bases between them. CDR3 bases: TGTGCCAGCAGCTTAGAATTTCGGAGCGAAAAACTGTTTTTT. Protein sequence: CASSLEFRSEKLFF. The full variable domain, in which reference TRBV7-2 and TRBJ1-4 provide the parts outside the CDR3, is GAGVSQSPSNKVTEKGKDVELRCDPISGHTALYWYRQSLGQGLEFLIYFQGNSAPDKSGLPSDRFSAERTGGSVSTLTIQRTQQEDSAVYLCASSLEFRSEKLFFGSGTQLSVL.

The chain uses TRBV7-9 and TRBJ2-7; TRBD2 matches 7 bases. Per the germline V gene, CDR1 is SEHNR and CDR2 is FQNEAQ (reference sequence). This CDR3 has 17 residues. The V and J ends lost 5 bases and 7 bases, in that order; junction bases with no gene match: 20. CDR3 nucleotides: TGTGCCAGCAGCCTGCCTTCTCGCGGGAGTCCGACAGAAGAGCAGTACTTC. It is translated as CASSLPSRGSPTEEQYF. The variable domain in full, with the rest retrieved from reference TRBV7-9 and TRBJ2-7, is DTGVSQNPRHKITKRGQNVTFRCDPISEHNRLYWYRQTLGQGPEFLTYFQNEAQLEKSRLLSDRFSAERPKGSFSTLEIQRTEQGDSAMYLCASSLPSRGSPTEEQYFGPGTRLTVT.

The table lists this clone with a few counts. V usage is TRBV4-3 and J usage is TRBJ2-1, with D tentatively TRBD2 (6 bases). The germline gives CDR1 LGHNA, CDR2 YSLEER. The CDR3 runs 16 residues. The V gene lost 0 bases and the J gene lost 7 bases, with 16 bases spanning the gap. As DNA, the CDR3 is TGCGCCAGCAGCCAAGATACCGGGAGAGGGGCGAATGAGCAGTTCTTC. Translating it yields CASSQDTGRGANEQFF.